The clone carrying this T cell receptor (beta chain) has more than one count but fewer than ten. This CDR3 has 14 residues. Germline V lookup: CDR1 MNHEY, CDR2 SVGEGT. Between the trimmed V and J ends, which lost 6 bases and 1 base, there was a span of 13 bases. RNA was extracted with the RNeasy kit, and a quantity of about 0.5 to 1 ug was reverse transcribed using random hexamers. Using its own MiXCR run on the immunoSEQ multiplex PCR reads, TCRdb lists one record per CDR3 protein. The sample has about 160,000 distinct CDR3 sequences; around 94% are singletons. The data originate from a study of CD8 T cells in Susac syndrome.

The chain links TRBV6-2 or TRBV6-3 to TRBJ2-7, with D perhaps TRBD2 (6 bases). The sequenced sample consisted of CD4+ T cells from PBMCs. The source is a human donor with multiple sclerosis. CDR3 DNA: TGTGCCAGCAGGCCCGGGAGCCCGTCCTACGAGCAGTACTTC. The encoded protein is CASRPGSPSYEQYF.